This TCR beta chain was captured in a study of cytomegalovirus exposure and HLA in healthy donors (dated by TCRdb to about 2017). For the study in its entirety: An earlier analysis of approximately 550 of the donors reported about 250 Gb of sequence data and some 120 million unique TCR beta sequences from about 179 million T cells. Alongside the repertoire data, information on donor age, sex, ethnicity and CMV serostatus was compiled. In a later analysis, previously published TCR beta repertoires from about 670 donors were re-analyzed and high-resolution HLA genotyping was added so that TCR occurrence patterns could be studied. The study aimed to test whether signatures of past pathogen exposure could be identified by cataloging public T cell receptors. Typing coverage differed by locus: A, B, C, DRB1 and DQB1 were typed in about 629-630 donors, DQA1 in about 500, DPA1 in 600 to 610, and DPB1 in around 440. All discovery cohort repertoires had been generated using a single sequencing platform. Across approximately 420 genotyped donors of the cohort, an average of approximately 200,000 unique TCR beta nucleotide sequences per donor were sequenced, and 15% to 20% of those sequences were non-productive. In the later analysis, no new phenotypic data were used to find candidate immune exposures; instead, reliance was placed on TCR beta sequences and their occurrence across donors. High-throughput TCR immunosequencing, statistical association of individual TCRs with disease status, and machine learning were combined to predict cytomegalovirus infection status. A few DR-DQ haplotypes were treated as single units for association and clustering because of strong linkage in the cohort. HLA typing included class I and class II loci at four-digit resolution. Of the 300 to 450 genotyped donors, 81% fell in the genetic ancestry cluster associated with self-reported Caucasian donors. A later genetic analysis used genome-wide SNP genotypes for about three fifths of the roughly 700 donors, treating that subset as a discovery cohort. In addition to the first cohort of around 670 subjects, a separate validation cohort of approximately 130 different subjects was used. To decide whether each TCR beta V gene segment behaved as functional or pseudogenic, an earlier analysis of fewer than 750 of the donors relied on high-throughput TCR beta sequencing. The study used immunosequencing to profile the T cell repertoires of 600 to 850 subjects and linked those repertoires to cytomegalovirus serostatus. An early release that covered roughly 600 HLA-typed donors contained approximately 300 gigabases of sequencing data and 85 million to 100 million unique TCR sequences.

Here is what the overall study found, with its caveats: The cohort was sequenced for TCR beta chains only, and without alpha or paired-chain data the features that could be detected were limited. A later analysis reported that several top co-occurrence clusters appeared linked to parvovirus B19, influenza, CMV and Epstein-Barr virus. For the cohort, immune exposure information was limited to CMV serostatus. A further reported finding was that TCR beta sequences accurately predicted the HLA-A and HLA-B alleles for most subjects in the first cohort. In an earlier analysis of 500 to 650 of the donors, most TCR beta V segments appeared in productive rearrangements about 87% or about 30% of the time, broadly matching IMGT annotations. In a later genetic analysis, a missense DCLRE1C variant was associated with V-gene and J-gene trimming of TCR beta chains, and the association was replicated in an independent cohort. The classifier was reported to diagnose cytomegalovirus status with high specificity and sensitivity in both the original and validation cohorts. Compared with equally common non-associated chains, HLA-associated TCR beta chains in a later analysis were more clonally expanded and had lower generation probabilities. The study listed approximately 160 TCR beta chains as associated with cytomegalovirus. According to a later genetic analysis, donors in an Asian-associated ancestry cluster had fewer N-insertions in productive TCRs than the roughly 700-donor mean. The authors suggested that the approach could potentially be extended to other disease states and immunological phenotypes. Correlated functional status among segregating V segments might be attributable to linkage disequilibrium, but an unknown experimental factor could not be ruled out. Because the 87-base-pair reads could not distinguish some IMGT-functional V segments, including TRBV6-2 and TRBV6-3, those segments were excluded. A later analysis associated about 17,000 TCR beta sequences with specific HLA alleles at a false discovery rate of 0.05. Because counts were too low, about 18 rarely observed V segments, including chromosome 9 orphons, were excluded from the earlier analysis of under 650 of the donors. Most TCR sequences were observed very rarely across donors, whereas some public TCRs were present in many individuals. According to a later analysis, TCR association rates differed among HLA loci, with DRB1 alleles showing the most associated TCRs and HLA-C alleles showing the fewest. Because some donors lacked HLA typing at each locus, the association tests relied only on the typed subset. The presence/absence analyses assumed that sequencing depth was roughly uniform across donors, and that assumption may not be true. Strong co-occurrence of HLA alleles, especially DR and DQ, made assigning TCR associations to individual alleles difficult. A group of highly shared sequence variants was considered likely to be a technical artifact of the sequencing pipeline. In a later analysis, most CMV-associated TCR beta chains were found to appear HLA-restricted, with HLA associations seemingly driven largely by CMV exposure. In vitro tests confirmed that a few of the cytomegalovirus-associated TCR beta chains recognize cytomegalovirus antigens.

Receptor libraries were prepared by the immunoSEQ multiplex PCR assay. For the multiplex PCR, a mixture combining 60 forward primers for TCR Vbeta segments and 13 reverse primers for TCR Jbeta segments was used. The CDR3 region of rearranged TCR beta genes was amplified from genomic DNA with a multiplex PCR assay. The amplified TCR beta libraries were sequenced on the Illumina HiSeq System as 87-base-pair reads. On the study's bioinformatics: A later analysis counted about 80 million unique TCR beta chains across the 666 repertoires, and some 11 million of these chains were shared by at least two donors. Raw reads were error-corrected and collapsed into unique sequences with a nearest-neighbor algorithm that merged closely related sequences to remove PCR and sequencing errors. Alignment of CDR3 sequences to IMGT reference sequences was used to assign V, D and J gene segments. For a sequence to be retained, a match of at least six nucleotides was required to both a V gene segment and a J gene segment. A rearrangement was called productive if the CDR3 had no stop codons and remained in frame with V and J, and every other rearrangement was called non-productive. Following IMGT convention, CDR3 was defined as the stretch from the second conserved V-encoded cysteine to the conserved J-encoded phenylalanine. The earlier analysis of approximately 500 of the donors excluded sequences that lacked an unambiguous match to a single V gene segment. An earlier analysis of several hundred of the donors called V segments functional above 56.7% productive rearrangements and segregating when the between-donor standard deviation exceeded 5%. A statistical classification framework was developed to diagnose cytomegalovirus status using the catalog of TCR beta chain sequences. In a later analysis, V and J genes were assigned by comparing TCR nucleotide sequences against IMGT/GENE-DB human TR gene sequences. The TCRdist pipeline was used in a later analysis to assign CDR3 sequences and most-parsimonious VDJ recombination scenarios. A later analysis defined each TCR beta chain by its CDR3 amino acid sequence plus V-gene family, and excluded reads lacking a unique V-gene family. A later analysis removed 550 to 700 highly shared, low-generation-probability nucleotide sequences to deal with suspected cross-contamination and a sequencing artifact. For each public chain, a later analysis derived a clonal expansion index from normalized ranks of inferred template counts within each repertoire. In a later analysis, generation probabilities were computed using a VDJ recombination model fitted to out-of-frame rearrangements, and the results were checked against IGoR. In a later analysis, hypergeometric tests were used to score TCR-TCR, TCR-HLA and TCR-CMV co-occurrence, with a repertoire-size bias correction applied to TCR pairs. False discovery rates were estimated in a later analysis by permuting HLA or CMV assignments 20 times. In a later analysis, co-occurring TCRs were grouped using DBSCAN, with TCRdist sequence similarity added in when clustering inside HLA-allele-positive subsets. Repertoires with fewer than 30,000 or more than 120,000 public chains were left out of co-occurrence clustering, as were four to six repertoires with anomalous nucleotide sharing. TCRdb obtained this table from immuneACCESS and retained in-frame rearrangements with V and J assigned. These tables miss some clones; where compared with another copy, unresolved V genes account for less than half of the shortfall, and the remainder is unexplained. V, J and clone size reflect that table, while D and trimming were determined from the DNA. Counted in this sample were fewer than 130,000 clones; 60% to 70% of them appeared once. The top ten constitute approximately 3.9% of the sample.

The cohort was made up of hundreds of healthy bone marrow donors. Cohort members were all nominally healthy when sampled, although unrecorded immune exposures were likely present. The donor tested CMV seropositive, placing the donor among the 289 seropositive members of the cohort. Each donor provided a peripheral blood sample, and peripheral blood mononuclear cells were used for TCR beta sequencing. The Qiagen DNeasy Blood Extraction Kit was used to extract genomic DNA from the blood cell samples. CDR1 and CDR2, looked up from the germline V gene, are SGDLS and YYNGEE. Trimming at the junction amounts to 0 bases on V and 2 bases on J, and the germline ends lie 12 bases apart. Reading from cysteine to phenylalanine, the CDR3 counts 15 amino acids. Only the CDR3 portion is preserved as DNA: 45 bases, with reading frame beginning at the first base. This clone was picked up a small number of times. No antigen is known for it. One base away there is no much larger clone; base qualities are not given.

The rearranged segments are TRBV9 and TRBJ2-7; perhaps TRBD2 is the D gene, with 6 bases matching. The TCR was taken from a man younger than 40 in good health and CMV-seropositive. The sample taken for sequencing was PBMCs. CDR3 protein: CASSVGGVVTYEQYF. At the DNA level, the sequence is TGTGCCAGCAGCGTAGGGGGGGTGGTAACCTACGAGCAGTACTTC.